This is a list of T cell receptor beta chains from one sample in a study of type 1 regulatory T cells. These receptors have no known antigen. Using its own MiXCR run on the reads, TCRdb lists one record per CDR3 protein. The sample comprises approximately 42,000 distinct CDR3 sequences, 12% of which are singletons, and 8% to 8.5% rests with the top ten. Sequenced input: cultured non-Tr1 T cells, either the whole culture or a sorted T cell fraction (not recorded which). The receptors shown here come from a human donor in good health. Both conserved end residues are part of each CDR3. Fields, in order: clone size, J gene, D gene, V gene, CDR3 DNA, CDR3 protein. D genes are given only for firm matches. The size field is filled for only some rows; it gives once, few, many or a size class.

clone_size: many; j_call: TRBJ2-7; d_call: TRBD2; v_call: TRBV27; cdr3_nt: TGTGCCAGCAGATCCGGGACTAGTCGCTACGAGCAGTACTTC; cdr3_aa: CASRSGTSRYEQYF
clone_size: many; j_call: TRBJ1-1; d_call: TRBD1; v_call: TRBV10-3; cdr3_nt: TGTGCCATCAGTGAGCCGACAGGGGGCCAGGGTATGAACACTGAAGCTTTCTTT; cdr3_aa: CAISEPTGGQGMNTEAFF
clone_size: few; j_call: TRBJ2-7; d_call: .; v_call: TRBV12-3/TRBV12-4; cdr3_nt: TGTGCCAGCAGTTTAGGACTTCAGGCCTCCTACGAGCAGTACTTC; cdr3_aa: CASSLGLQASYEQYF
clone_size: once; j_call: TRBJ2-3; d_call: TRBD2; v_call: TRBV11-2; cdr3_nt: TGTGCCAGCAGCCCTGGACTAGCGGCCACAGATACGCAGTATTTT; cdr3_aa: CASSPGLAATDTQYF
clone_size: .; j_call: TRBJ2-6; d_call: .; v_call: TRBV11-1; cdr3_nt: TGTGCCAGCAGCAGAAAATCTGGGGCCAACGTCCTGACTTTC; cdr3_aa: CASSRKSGANVLTF
clone_size: few; j_call: TRBJ1-1; d_call: TRBD1; v_call: TRBV9; cdr3_nt: TGTGCCAGCAGCGTAGACCCTCAGACAGGGGTGAACACTGAAGCTTTCTTT; cdr3_aa: CASSVDPQTGVNTEAFF
clone_size: .; j_call: TRBJ1-1; d_call: .; v_call: TRBV14; cdr3_nt: TGTGCCAGCAGCCTCCTACTGGGGGACACTGAAGCTTTCTTT; cdr3_aa: CASSLLLGDTEAFF
clone_size: .; j_call: TRBJ2-7; d_call: .; v_call: TRBV19; cdr3_nt: TGTGCCAGTAGTAAAGGGTCCAGCCGGGGCTCCTACGAGCAGTACTTC; cdr3_aa: CASSKGSSRGSYEQYF
clone_size: .; j_call: TRBJ2-3; d_call: TRBD2; v_call: TRBV20-1; cdr3_nt: TGCAGTGCTAGCTCGAGCGGGAGGGCCGGGAGCACAGATACGCAGTATTTT; cdr3_aa: CSASSSGRAGSTDTQYF
clone_size: many; j_call: TRBJ2-7; d_call: TRBD2; v_call: TRBV5-1; cdr3_nt: TGCGCCAGCGCCAGCGGGAGGGCCTCCGAGCAGTACTTC; cdr3_aa: CASASGRASEQYF
clone_size: many; j_call: TRBJ1-6; d_call: TRBD1; v_call: TRBV20-1; cdr3_nt: TGCAGTGCCCGCGAAGAGGGGGCCCCTATTGGGAATTCACCCCTCCACTTT; cdr3_aa: CSAREEGAPIGNSPLHF
clone_size: few; j_call: TRBJ2-7; d_call: TRBD2; v_call: TRBV4-2; cdr3_nt: TGTGCCAGCAGCCAATCCCCGGCGGGAGCGGACGAGCAGTACTTC; cdr3_aa: CASSQSPAGADEQYF
clone_size: many; j_call: TRBJ2-5; d_call: TRBD2; v_call: TRBV20-1; cdr3_nt: TGCAGTGCCGCAGGACTAGAAGAGACCCAGTACTTC; cdr3_aa: CSAAGLEETQYF
clone_size: many; j_call: TRBJ1-4; d_call: .; v_call: TRBV7-2; cdr3_nt: TGTGCCAGCAGCTTAATGGGGTTCACTAATGAAAAACTGTTTTTT; cdr3_aa: CASSLMGFTNEKLFF
clone_size: .; j_call: TRBJ2-1; d_call: .; v_call: TRBV20-1; cdr3_nt: TGCAGTGCTAGAGATCTCATCGGTCGGCTCCAGAGGACCAATGAGCAGTTCTTC; cdr3_aa: CSARDLIGRLQRTNEQFF
clone_size: .; j_call: TRBJ2-1; d_call: .; v_call: TRBV7-2; cdr3_nt: TGTGCCAGCAGCTTGGACTGGGACCCAGGGAAGAATGAGCAGTTCTTC; cdr3_aa: CASSLDWDPGKNEQFF
clone_size: many; j_call: TRBJ2-3; d_call: .; v_call: TRBV12-3/TRBV12-4; cdr3_nt: TGTGCCAGCAGCATAGGGGGTGCAGATACGCAGTATTTT; cdr3_aa: CASSIGGADTQYF
clone_size: once; j_call: TRBJ1-1; d_call: TRBD1; v_call: TRBV7-8; cdr3_nt: TGTGCCAGCAACACCCTGGACAGGGGGGGTACTGAAGCTTTCTTT; cdr3_aa: CASNTLDRGGTEAFF
clone_size: many; j_call: TRBJ2-5; d_call: .; v_call: TRBV20-1; cdr3_nt: TGCAGTGCTAGTGATACACGGATAGGTAGAGAGACCCAGTACTTC; cdr3_aa: CSASDTRIGRETQYF
clone_size: .; j_call: TRBJ1-2; d_call: .; v_call: TRBV30; cdr3_nt: TGTGCCTTCGGGAAGGGAGAAAAATATGGCTACACCTTC; cdr3_aa: CAFGKGEKYGYTF
clone_size: .; j_call: TRBJ2-5; d_call: TRBD1; v_call: TRBV5-1; cdr3_nt: TGCGCCAGCAGCTTCCAGACAGGGCCAGAGACCCAGTACTTC; cdr3_aa: CASSFQTGPETQYF
clone_size: many; j_call: TRBJ2-1; d_call: .; v_call: TRBV20-1; cdr3_nt: TGCAGTGCTTCCCGACTAGGCGGATTCGGTGAGCAGTTCTTC; cdr3_aa: CSASRLGGFGEQFF
clone_size: few; j_call: TRBJ2-5; d_call: .; v_call: TRBV20-1; cdr3_nt: TGCAGTGCTAATCACGGGCAACCGGGCTATCAAGAGACCCAGTACTTC; cdr3_aa: CSANHGQPGYQETQYF
clone_size: many; j_call: TRBJ2-5; d_call: TRBD2; v_call: TRBV7-2; cdr3_nt: TGTGCCAGCAGCGGGGGACTAGCGGGAGTAGAGACCCAGTACTTC; cdr3_aa: CASSGGLAGVETQYF
clone_size: few; j_call: TRBJ2-5; d_call: TRBD2; v_call: TRBV20-1; cdr3_nt: TGCAGTGCTAGTATCGCGGGAGTTCGGGAGACCCAGTACTTC; cdr3_aa: CSASIAGVRETQYF
clone_size: .; j_call: TRBJ1-6; d_call: .; v_call: TRBV6-5; cdr3_nt: TGTGCCAGCAGTTACTCCCAATCCCTTAATTCACCCCTCCACTTT; cdr3_aa: CASSYSQSLNSPLHF